The 21 T cell receptor beta chains reported below all come from one sample, sequenced in a study of blood T cell repertoires in COVID-19. TCRdb keeps only in-frame clones here, not all; method: immunoSEQ multiplex PCR. The sample yields about 250,000 clones, 86% seen once. Sequenced: peripheral blood. Source of these receptors: a woman in her sixties who had recovered from COVID-19.

The gene calls are TRBV6-1 and TRBJ2-3; 8 bases agree with TRBD2. Looked up from germline, CDR1 is MNHNS and CDR2 is SASEGT. The CDR3 covers 14 residues. Losses at the gene ends were 4 bases for V and 4 bases for J; bases not matched to a gene: 4. The CDR3 DNA reads TGTGCCAGCAGTGGGACTAGCACCGCAGATACGCAGTATTTT. This encodes CASSGTSTADTQYF.

The chain uses TRBV5-8 and TRBJ1-6, with D possibly being TRBD1 (5 bases). This CDR3 comprises 15 residues. Germline V gives CDR1 SGHTS, CDR2 YDEGEE. The V end was cut by 4 bases, the J end by 7 bases, with 15 bases between. This chain's CDR3 is CASSPRTPINSPLHF. In nucleotides, the CDR3 is TGTGCCAGCAGCCCCCGGACACCTATCAATTCACCCCTCCACTTT.

Written as DNA, the CDR3 is TGTGCCAGCAGTTACTCCCAGGGGGCCGTAACTGAAGCTTTCTTT. Amino acid sequence: CASSYSQGAVTEAFF. This chain links TRBV6-5 with TRBJ1-1; 8 bases map to TRBD1. V dropped 0 bases and J dropped 5; count of bases not matched to a gene: 5. Germline loops: CDR1 MNHEY, CDR2 SVGAGI. CDR3 length: 15 amino acids.

This clone was counted a few times. J is TRBJ1-3 and V is TRBV4-3; D is possibly TRBD1 (5 bases). Germline V gives CDR1 LGHNA, CDR2 YSLEER. Trimming pared 0 bases from V and 4 bases from J, leaving 10 bases between. The CDR3 covers 15 residues. CDR3 amino acids: CASSQDWRGGNTIYF. The CDR3 region has the DNA TGCGCCAGCAGCCAAGATTGGAGGGGAGGAAACACCATATATTTT.

The chain employs TRBV19 and TRBJ2-3, with 12 bases fitting TRBD2. The V gene end was trimmed by 6 bases and the J gene end by 1 base; junction bases not matched to a gene: 8. This CDR3 has 17 residues. Germline V CDR1 and CDR2: LNHDA, SQIVND (reference sequence). The CDR3 DNA reads TGTGCCAGTAGGCCGGGACTAGCGGGTGCCCGCACAGATACGCAGTATTTT. Translating it yields CASRPGLAGARTDTQYF.

The V and J genes are TRBV5-1 and TRBJ2-7, with 8 bases that match TRBD2. Germline CDR1 and CDR2: SGHRS and YFSETQ. The CDR3 is 15 amino acids. J was trimmed by 2 bases and V by 2 bases; bases with no gene match: 6. The CDR3 nucleotides are TGCGCCAGCAGCTTTAGCGGGGCACCTCCCTACGAGCAGTACTTC. Protein sequence: CASSFSGAPPYEQYF.

The rearrangement uses TRBV7-3 and TRBJ2-1, with D perhaps matching TRBD1 (6 bases). The V end was cut by 5 bases, the J end by 8 bases, with 22 bases between. This CDR3 region has 16 residues. CDR1 and CDR2 from the germline V gene are SGHTA and FQGTGA. DNA of the CDR3: TGTGCCAGCAGCGCCGCCGGGACATCCGGGTGGGATGAGCAGTTCTTC. Translating it yields CASSAAGTSGWDEQFF.

The J gene is TRBJ1-5, the V gene TRBV24-1; D not certain. Trimming left V 3 bases short and J 1 base short, with 6 bases between. Germline-derived CDR1 and CDR2 are KGHDR and SFDVKD. The length of the CDR3 is 14 residues. CDR3 loop: CATSDTASNQPQHF. The CDR3 DNA reads as TGTGCCACCAGTGATACAGCCAGCAATCAGCCCCAGCATTTT.

J is TRBJ2-7 and V is TRBV9; TRBD2 matches at 10 bases. The CDR3 has 16 amino acids. CDR1 and CDR2 (germline): SGDLS, YYNGEE. Losses at the gene ends were 0 bases for V and 3 bases for J; bases not matched to a gene: 6. CDR3 bases: TGTGCCAGCAGCGTAGCTAGCGGGGGACTGGACTACGAGCAGTACTTC. It yields the protein CASSVASGGLDYEQYF.

The rearrangement links TRBV5-1 to TRBJ2-5; 10 bases fit TRBD1. CDR3 length: 14 amino acids. Germline V gene sequence: CDR1 SGHRS, CDR2 YFSETQ. With 4 bases clipped from V and 3 bases from J, the junction kept 3 bases outside the gene matches. DNA for the CDR3: TGCGCCAGCAGCCACGGGACAGGGGAAGAGACCCAGTACTTC. It specifies CASSHGTGEETQYF.

CDR3 sequence: CASSPDEGGRTEAFF. The CDR3 DNA is TGTGCCAGCTCACCAGACGAAGGGGGCCGGACTGAAGCTTTCTTT. The chain has TRBV18 and TRBJ1-1; TRBD1 matches at 7 bases. Germline CDR1 reads KGHSH; CDR2 reads LQKENI. This CDR3 region has 15 residues. The junction had 8 bases not matched to a gene; V was cut back by 2 bases and J by 5 bases.

In its sample, this clone was seen once. V usage is TRBV7-3 and J usage is TRBJ2-2; D possibly corresponds to TRBD2 (6 bases). CDR1 is SGHTA, CDR2 FQGTGA, per germline. The CDR3 is 15 residues long. V was pared by 3 bases and J by 9 bases, with 17 bases between. The CDR3 coding sequence is TGTGCCAGCAGCTTCCATGTGAGCGGGCCGCGGGAGCTGTTTTTT. Residues: CASSFHVSGPRELFF.

The chain joins TRBV5-1 to TRBJ2-3; D unclear. Germline-derived CDR1 and CDR2 are SGHRS and YFSETQ. Trimming took off 4 bases at V and 2 bases at J, with 11 bases between the two ends. The CDR3 covers 14 residues. As DNA, the CDR3 is TGCGCCAGCAGCCAAAATCAGGCCACAGATACGCAGTATTTT. Protein product: CASSQNQATDTQYF.

V is TRBV21-1 and J is TRBJ1-2. TRBV21-1 is termed a pseudogene. This CDR3 contains 15 residues. CDR3 residues: CASSIPRLFSYGYTF. CDR3 DNA: TGTGCCAGCAGCATCCCCAGACTATTCTCCTATGGCTACACCTTC.

The V and J genes are TRBV5-4 and TRBJ1-6, with D uncertain. The germline V gene encodes CDR1 SGHNT and CDR2 YYREEE (reference sequence). CDR3 size: 16 residues. V dropped 3 bases and J dropped 6 bases, with 16 bases sitting between them. The CDR3 sequence is CASSWAPGVTNSPLHF. In DNA, the CDR3 is TGTGCCAGCAGCTGGGCCCCCGGGGTTACTAATTCACCCCTCCACTTT.

Comments on this clone: The sample holds other DNA sequences that translate to the same CDR3. The chain combines TRBV19 with TRBJ1-5; 10 bases agree with TRBD1. The CDR3 totals 15 residues. Germline V CDR1 and CDR2: LNHDA, SQIVND (reference sequence). After removal of 4 bases from V and 2 bases from J, the junction contained 2 bases not matched to a gene. CDR3 amino acids: CASSTGTGGNQPQHF. CDR3 DNA: TGTGCCAGTAGTACCGGGACAGGGGGCAATCAGCCCCAGCATTTT.

The V call is TRBV15, the J call TRBJ1-2; D is unclear. Germline assignment: CDR1 LNHNV and CDR2 YYDKDF (reference sequence). CDR3 length: 16 residues. V dropped 0 bases and J dropped 1 base, with 12 bases sitting between them. In DNA form, the CDR3 reads TGTGCCACCAGCAGAGATTGGCGGGAAATTAACTATGGCTACACCTTC. Translating it yields CATSRDWREINYGYTF.

The chain recombines TRBV7-2 with TRBJ2-7; 10 bases align to TRBD1. The V gene end was trimmed by 3 bases and the J gene end by 7 bases; junction bases not matched to a gene: 6. This CDR3 region has 14 residues. The germline V gene encodes CDR1 SGHTA and CDR2 FQGNSA. The CDR3 reads CASSFRDRGREQYF. In nucleotides, the CDR3 is TGTGCCAGCAGCTTCCGGGACAGGGGTCGGGAGCAGTACTTC.

This rearrangement joins TRBV4-2 to TRBJ2-2, with D perhaps matching TRBD1 (5 bases). Trimming stripped 6 bases from V and 1 base from J, with 9 bases between. This CDR3 has 14 amino acids. The germline CDR1 and CDR2 sequences are LGHNA and YNFKEQ. This CDR3 reads CASSHTGNTGELFF. CDR3 DNA: TGTGCCAGCAGTCATACAGGGAACACCGGGGAGCTGTTTTTT.

J is TRBJ2-7 and V is TRBV13; TRBD2 might be the D (6 bases). V lost 0 bases and J lost 9, with 18 bases in between. CDR1 and CDR2 (germline): PRHDT, FYEKMQ (reference sequence). The CDR3 consists of 15 residues. The CDR3 DNA reads as TGTGCCAGCAGCTTAGGCTCGGGGGTAAACCCTCGGCAGTACTTC. Translating gives CASSLGSGVNPRQYF.

This chain joins TRBV3-1 (or the pseudogene TRBV3-2) and TRBJ2-3; 15 positions agree with TRBD2. The CDR3 is 19 amino acids. J lost 2 bases, V lost 0 bases, and 6 bases had no gene match. Germline CDR1 reads LGHDT; CDR2 reads YNNKEL (reference sequence). CDR3 in amino acids: CASSQERGLAGGITDTQYF. CDR3 nucleotides: TGTGCCAGCAGCCAAGAAAGGGGACTAGCGGGGGGTATCACAGATACGCAGTATTTT.